This TCR beta chain was sequenced during a study of post-analysis software for immune sequencing data. Study observations and caveats: With F measure, samples from one preparation batch clustered together strongly. TRBV5-6, TRBV5-1 and TRBV20-1 belonged to a set of roughly 5 TRBV segments that were more frequent in patients than controls.

This clonotype came up a few times. Its target is not known. Unique molecular identifiers were present in the TCR beta cDNA libraries. MiXCR, run by TCRdb on the PCR reads, gives a single entry per CDR3 protein. The sample has around 710,000 distinct CDR3 sequences; just over 45% are singletons. Germline CDR1 is SGHTA and CDR2 is FQGNSA. V dropped 1 base and J dropped 8 bases, with 14 bases sitting between them. CDR3 length: 14 amino acids. This receptor was taken from a girl aged 5 to 17 with multiple sclerosis. Sequenced: blood. The chain is built from TRBV7-2 and TRBJ1-2; D is unclear. The CDR3 nucleotides read TGTGCCAGCAGCTTAGTGGATCCCACAGAGGGCTACACCTTC. Amino acids: CASSLVDPTEGYTF.